The subject of this entry is one TCR beta chain. What it recognizes is unknown. The CDR3 is 15 amino acids. Germline CDR1 is SNHLY and CDR2 is FYNNEI. The V and J ends lost 1 base and 5 bases, in that order; junction bases with no gene match: 4. Assay used: immunoSEQ multiplex PCR; TCRdb lists only in-frame clones, some missing. Here the sample spans around 2,100,000 clones, just under 95% being singletons. The data were obtained in a study of shared clonotypes between healthy human individuals. The study's findings and limits: Relative to memory subsets, naive subsets generally showed larger estimated richness. Between a handful of donors, naive CD4 clonotypes were shared at a level of about 5.3%.

CD45RO-negative, CCR7-positively selected cells formed the naive CD8 fraction, excluding terminally differentiated effector memory CD45RA+ cells. The donors, healthy adults who were HIV-negative, had experienced no recent acute infections or vaccinations. The chain joins TRBV2 to TRBJ2-7; TRBD1 matches at 11 bases. Sequenced sample: naive CD8+ T cells sorted from blood. This clonotype was sampled from a man aged 18 to 30 in good health. CDR3 amino acids: CASSEGTGGLNEQYF. The CDR3 DNA reads TGTGCCAGCAGTGAAGGGACAGGGGGCTTGAACGAGCAGTACTTC.